This is a list of T cell receptor beta chains from one sample in a study of T cells after yellow fever vaccination. From the 5' RACE reads, TCRdb called clonotypes with MiXCR, one entry per CDR3 protein. The sample records some 80,000 distinct CDR3 sequences, less than 15% being singletons. The sample in question was CD8+ T cells not binding an NS4B(214-222) dextramer, sorted from PBMCs, obtained roughly 20 days after the first yellow fever vaccination. These receptor sequences come from a man between 18 and 29 years old who received the YFV17D yellow fever vaccine. The CDR3 runs from the conserved cysteine through the conserved F or W. A D gene is named only where the DNA matches it firmly. Some rows have no size entry. The others give once, few or many, or a class for an expanded clone.

clone size	V gene	D gene	J gene	CDR3 DNA	CDR3 protein
few	TRBV9	TRBD2	TRBJ2-5	TGTGCCAGCAGCAAAACTAGCGGATCGACCCAAGAGACCCAGTACTTC	CASSKTSGSTQETQYF
few	TRBV6-1	TRBD1	TRBJ1-6	TGTGCCAGCAGCCGGGACAGGGGAGAATCACCCCTCCACTTT	CASSRDRGESPLHF
.	TRBV30	TRBD1	TRBJ1-1	TGTGCCTGGACCCGGACAGGCGATTGGACTGAAGCTTTCTTT	CAWTRTGDWTEAFF
.	TRBV28	TRBD1	TRBJ1-2	TGTGCCAGCACCTTCCCGGTCGGGACAGGCGTCTATGGCTACACCTTC	CASTFPVGTGVYGYTF
many	TRBV11-2	TRBD2	TRBJ2-5	TGTGCCAGCAGCTTAGTGGCCAGCGGGGGAGGGATCTGGGAGACCCAGTACTTC	CASSLVASGGGIWETQYF
.	TRBV7-6	TRBD1	TRBJ2-3	TGTGCCAGCAGCTCCGGGACAGCCACAGATACGCAGTATTTT	CASSSGTATDTQYF
.	TRBV12-3/TRBV12-4	.	TRBJ2-7	TGTGCCAGCAACGGAGGGACGGTTTACGAGCAGTACTTC	CASNGGTVYEQYF
.	TRBV7-2	.	TRBJ2-7	TGTGCCAGCAGCGTGGACAGATCCGGCGAGCAGTACTTC	CASSVDRSGEQYF
.	TRBV6-1	TRBD2	TRBJ2-3	TGTGCCAGCAGCCCTTCGGGGGGGCTTAGCACAGATACGCAGTATTTT	CASSPSGGLSTDTQYF
few	TRBV12-3/TRBV12-4	TRBD2	TRBJ2-3	TGTGCCAGCAGTCAACAGCGGGGGGCGCCCACAGATACGCAGTATTTT	CASSQQRGAPTDTQYF
few	TRBV30	TRBD1	TRBJ1-2	TGTGCCTGGAATCAAGTAACAGGGGGCGCGGGGGGCTACACCTTC	CAWNQVTGGAGGYTF
.	TRBV11-1	TRBD2	TRBJ2-1	TGTGCCAGCAGCCCTTATCCCGCCCTAGCGGGGAATGAGCAGTTCTTC	CASSPYPALAGNEQFF
few	TRBV6-5	.	TRBJ2-1	TGTGCCAGCAGTTACTCGCCGGGGGTCTACAATGAGCAGTTCTTC	CASSYSPGVYNEQFF
few	TRBV9	TRBD2	TRBJ2-1	TGTGCCAGCAGCGTAGAAGGGACTAGTTCCTACAATGAGCAGTTCTTC	CASSVEGTSSYNEQFF
few	TRBV12-3/TRBV12-4	.	TRBJ2-3	TGTGCCAGCACCACCTGGACCTTGAGCACAGATACGCAGTATTTT	CASTTWTLSTDTQYF
.	TRBV7-9	.	TRBJ1-4	TGTGCCAGCAGGAATACAGGGATACGGGAAAAACTGTTTTTT	CASRNTGIREKLFF
.	TRBV15	TRBD1	TRBJ1-5	TGTGCCACCAGCAGAGGAGGGGGGACAGGCCAGCCCCAGCATTTT	CATSRGGGTGQPQHF
.	TRBV4-1	.	TRBJ1-5	TGCGCCAGCAGCCCAGTAGTCGGGGCCTGGGATCAGCCCCAGCATTTT	CASSPVVGAWDQPQHF
.	TRBV6-5	TRBD2	TRBJ2-5	TGTGCCAGCAGTTACGCCGAACGGGAGGGTGGGGAGACCCAGTACTTC	CASSYAEREGGETQYF
few	TRBV7-2	.	TRBJ2-7	TGTGCCAGCAGCATAACCTACGAGCAGTACTTC	CASSITYEQYF
.	TRBV18	TRBD1	TRBJ2-7	TGTGCCAGCTCACCAAGGGACAGGCCCTACGAGCAGTACTTC	CASSPRDRPYEQYF
.	TRBV19	TRBD1	TRBJ1-5	TGTGCCAGTAGTAGCGGACAGGGGGCTTGGCAGCCCCAGCATTTT	CASSSGQGAWQPQHF
.	TRBV7-3	TRBD1	TRBJ2-1	TGTGCCAGCAGCTTAATTGAGGGGGCCGAGCAGTTCTTC	CASSLIEGAEQFF
many	TRBV10-3	.	TRBJ2-1	TGTGCCATCAGTAAAGGCTTAGCGCCATACAATGAGCAGTTCTTC	CAISKGLAPYNEQFF
few	TRBV5-4	TRBD2	TRBJ2-3	TGTGCCAGCAGCGTCCTGGGAGGGGCGTCAGATACGCAGTATTTT	CASSVLGGASDTQYF
few	TRBV9	TRBD1	TRBJ1-2	TGTGCCAGCAGCCTCAAGAGTCTACAGGGGGGGACCGAAGGCTATGGCTACACCTTC	CASSLKSLQGGTEGYGYTF
few	TRBV27	.	TRBJ1-1	TGTGCCAGCGGGGGGCGGCCGAACACTGAAGCTTTCTTT	CASGGRPNTEAFF
few	TRBV10-3	.	TRBJ2-1	TGTGCCATCAGTGAACCGCAGGACCTCTACAATGAGCAGTTCTTC	CAISEPQDLYNEQFF
.	TRBV5-1	.	TRBJ2-7	TGCGCCAGCAGCTTGGGGTTAAATGGCAGGTACGAGCAGTACTTC	CASSLGLNGRYEQYF
.	TRBV7-9	.	TRBJ2-3	TGTGCCAGCAGCTTTCCTTGGACGGCTAGCACAGATACGCAGTATTTT	CASSFPWTASTDTQYF
.	TRBV7-9	.	TRBJ2-5	TGTGCCAGCAGCTTAGCGGAGAGGGGCCAAGAGACCCAGTACTTC	CASSLAERGQETQYF
.	TRBV29-1	TRBD1	TRBJ1-1	TGCAGCGAAAGAACAGGGGATCATTCTGAAGCTTTCTTT	CSERTGDHSEAFF
.	TRBV19	.	TRBJ2-2	TGTGCCAGTAGTACAGGGATGGGCGGGGAGCTGTTTTTT	CASSTGMGGELFF
.	TRBV13	.	TRBJ1-1	TGTGCCAGCAGCTTACTCCCAGGGAACACTGAAGCTTTCTTT	CASSLLPGNTEAFF
few	TRBV5-1	.	TRBJ1-2	TGCGCCAGCAGCTTTTACGGTTATGGCTACACCTTC	CASSFYGYGYTF
.	TRBV6-5	.	TRBJ2-1	TGTGCCAGCAGTTACTCGAGAAGGCATGAGCAGTTCTTC	CASSYSRRHEQFF
few	TRBV24-1	TRBD2	TRBJ2-3	TGTGCCACCAGTGACCCCCCCCGCGGGGGGTCCACAGATACGCAGTATTTT	CATSDPPRGGSTDTQYF
.	TRBV27	.	TRBJ1-5	TGTGCCAGCAGTACTACCATGGGTCCCAATCAGCCCCAGCATTTT	CASSTTMGPNQPQHF
.	TRBV4-1	TRBD1	TRBJ1-4	TGCGCCAGCAGAGAGACAGGGCGTGAAAAACTGTTTTTT	CASRETGREKLFF
.	TRBV3-1	.	TRBJ2-1	TGTGCCAGCAGCCAAGCGGGGGTCGACAATGAGCAGTTCTTC	CASSQAGVDNEQFF
few	TRBV2	TRBD1	TRBJ1-2	TGTGCCAGCAGTCCCAGCCACACAGGGGAAAAATATGGCTACACCTTC	CASSPSHTGEKYGYTF
.	TRBV9	.	TRBJ2-1	TGTGCCAGCAGCACTCCCCTGGGGAATGAGCAGTTCTTC	CASSTPLGNEQFF
.	TRBV7-8	TRBD1	TRBJ2-1	TGTGCCAGCAGCCGCTCACAGGGGGATAATGAGCAGTTCTTC	CASSRSQGDNEQFF
many	TRBV20-1	.	TRBJ2-1	TGCAGTGCTGTAGGGCCTCGGCCCTACAATGAGCAGTTCTTC	CSAVGPRPYNEQFF
few	TRBV4-1	.	TRBJ2-1	TGCGCCAGCAGCCAAGATGCGGCCGACAATGAGCAGTTCTTC	CASSQDAADNEQFF
few	TRBV6-5	.	TRBJ2-2	TGTGCCAGCAGTTACATGGACAACTCGTTTCCCGGGGAGCTGTTTTTT	CASSYMDNSFPGELFF
few	TRBV28	.	TRBJ2-3	TGTGCCAGCAGGGAGGCGGGGACCTCCCCAGATACGCAGTATTTT	CASREAGTSPDTQYF
.	TRBV29-1	.	TRBJ2-7	TGCAGCGTTGTGGCGGGGACTCCCGAGCAGTACTTC	CSVVAGTPEQYF
.	TRBV5-6	.	TRBJ2-5	TGTGCCAGCAGCTCGTATGGGGAGACCCAGTACTTC	CASSSYGETQYF
few	TRBV24-1	TRBD1	TRBJ1-2	TGTGCCACCTCACAGGGGGCGCCGGGCGGCTACACCTTC	CATSQGAPGGYTF
.	TRBV7-9	TRBD1	TRBJ1-1	TGTGCCAGCAGCCCGAGAGGACAGGTTATGAACACTGAAGCTTTCTTT	CASSPRGQVMNTEAFF
many	TRBV5-1	TRBD1	TRBJ1-1	TGCGCCAGCACAAACAGGGGCGGGAGGACTGAAGCTTTCTTT	CASTNRGGRTEAFF
few	TRBV27	.	TRBJ2-1	TGTGCCAGCAGTTTACAAAGGAACAGGGCCTACAATGAGCAGTTCTTC	CASSLQRNRAYNEQFF
.	TRBV24-1	.	TRBJ2-3	TGTGCCACCAGTGATTCAGCTTTTAGGACAGATACGCAGTATTTT	CATSDSAFRTDTQYF
.	TRBV19	.	TRBJ2-1	TGTGCCAGTAGTACCCCCCGACAGGTTCGCAATGAGCAGTTCTTC	CASSTPRQVRNEQFF